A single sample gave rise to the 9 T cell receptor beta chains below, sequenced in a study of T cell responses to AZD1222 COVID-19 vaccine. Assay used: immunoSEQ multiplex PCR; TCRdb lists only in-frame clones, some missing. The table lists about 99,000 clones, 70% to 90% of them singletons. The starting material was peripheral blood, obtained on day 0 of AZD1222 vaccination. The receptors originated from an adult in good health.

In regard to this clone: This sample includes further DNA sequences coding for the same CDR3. This CDR3 reads CASSLAGTNTGELFF. In DNA form, the CDR3 reads TGTGCCAGCAGCCTAGCGGGCACGAACACCGGGGAGCTGTTTTTT. The chain is built from TRBV14 and TRBJ2-2, with 7 bases identical to TRBD2. J gave up 0 bases and V 4 bases, and 2 bases lay outside the gene matches. The CDR3 loop spans 15 amino acids. The germline CDR1 and CDR2 sequences are SGHDN and FVKESK. Filled out from reference TRBV14 and TRBJ2-2, the complete variable domain reads EAGVTQFPSHSVIEKGQTVTLRCDPISGHDNLYWYRRVMGKEIKFLLHFVKESKQDESGMPNNRFLAERTGGTYSTLKVQPAELEDSGVYFCASSLAGTNTGELFFGEGSRLTVL.

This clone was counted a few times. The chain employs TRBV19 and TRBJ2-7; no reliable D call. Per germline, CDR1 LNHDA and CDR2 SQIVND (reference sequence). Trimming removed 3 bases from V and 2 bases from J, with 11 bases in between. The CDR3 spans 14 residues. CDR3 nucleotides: TGTGCCAGTAGTATTTCGAATGGCCCCTACGAGCAGTACTTC. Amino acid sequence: CASSISNGPYEQYF.

The CDR3 sequence: CASSQRFYEEENYGYTF. CDR3 DNA: TGTGCCAGCAGCCAACGTTTTTATGAGGAAGAGAACTATGGCTACACCTTC. V is TRBV16 and J is TRBJ1-2; unclear D gene. The length of the CDR3 is 17 residues. Deletions cut 2 bases from V and 2 bases from J, with 18 bases between. Germline V gene lookup returns CDR1 KGHSY and CDR2 FQNENV. Drawing the rest from reference TRBV16 and TRBJ1-2, the complete variable domain is GEEVAQTPKHLVRGEGQKAKLYCAPIKGHSYVFWYQQVLKNEFKFLISFQNENVFDETGMPKERFSAKCLPNSPCSLEIQATKLEDSAVYFCASSQRFYEEENYGYTFGSGTRLTVV.

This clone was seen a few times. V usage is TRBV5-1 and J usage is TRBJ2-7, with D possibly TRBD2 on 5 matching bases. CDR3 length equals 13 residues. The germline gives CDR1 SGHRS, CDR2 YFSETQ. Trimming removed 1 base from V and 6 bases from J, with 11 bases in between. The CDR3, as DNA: TGCGCCAGCAGCTTGACAGTCCGGGGCGAGCAGTACTTC. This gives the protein CASSLTVRGEQYF.

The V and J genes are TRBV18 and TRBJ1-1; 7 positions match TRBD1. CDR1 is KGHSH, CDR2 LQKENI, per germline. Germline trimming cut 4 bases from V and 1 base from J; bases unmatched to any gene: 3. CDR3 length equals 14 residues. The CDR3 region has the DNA TGTGCCAGCTCACTCGGGACAGAGAACACTGAAGCTTTCTTT. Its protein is CASSLGTENTEAFF.

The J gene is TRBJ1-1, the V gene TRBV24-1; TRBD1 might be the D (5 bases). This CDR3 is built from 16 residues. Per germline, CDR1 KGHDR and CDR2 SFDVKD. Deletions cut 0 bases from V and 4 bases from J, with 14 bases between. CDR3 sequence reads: CATSDLQTGQGTEAFF. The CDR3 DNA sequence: TGTGCCACCAGTGATTTGCAAACGGGTCAGGGCACTGAAGCTTTCTTT.

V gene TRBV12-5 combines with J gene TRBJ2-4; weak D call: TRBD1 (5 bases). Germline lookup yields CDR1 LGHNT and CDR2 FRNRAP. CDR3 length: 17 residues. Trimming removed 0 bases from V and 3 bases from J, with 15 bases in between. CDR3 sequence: CASGLVMQGNGKNIQYF. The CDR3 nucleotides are TGTGCTAGTGGTTTGGTAATGCAGGGTAATGGCAAAAACATTCAGTACTTC. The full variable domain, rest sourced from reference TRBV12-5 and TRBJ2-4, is DARVTQTPRHKVTEMGQEVTMRCQPILGHNTVFWYRQTMMQGLELLAYFRNRAPLDDSGMPKDRFSAEMPDATLATLKIQPSEPRDSAVYFCASGLVMQGNGKNIQYFGAGTRLSVL.

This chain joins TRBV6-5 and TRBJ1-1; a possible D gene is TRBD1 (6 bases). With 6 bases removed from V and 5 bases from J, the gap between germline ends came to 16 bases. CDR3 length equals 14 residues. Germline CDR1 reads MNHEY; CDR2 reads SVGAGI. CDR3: CASSPGVRLTEAFF. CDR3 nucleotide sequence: TGTGCCAGCAGCCCAGGGGTCAGGTTGACTGAAGCTTTCTTT.

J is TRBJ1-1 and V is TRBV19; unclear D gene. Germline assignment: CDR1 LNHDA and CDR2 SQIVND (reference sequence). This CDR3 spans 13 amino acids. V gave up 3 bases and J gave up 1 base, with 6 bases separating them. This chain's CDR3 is CASSIVENTEAFF. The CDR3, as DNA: TGTGCCAGTAGTATCGTTGAGAACACTGAAGCTTTCTTT.